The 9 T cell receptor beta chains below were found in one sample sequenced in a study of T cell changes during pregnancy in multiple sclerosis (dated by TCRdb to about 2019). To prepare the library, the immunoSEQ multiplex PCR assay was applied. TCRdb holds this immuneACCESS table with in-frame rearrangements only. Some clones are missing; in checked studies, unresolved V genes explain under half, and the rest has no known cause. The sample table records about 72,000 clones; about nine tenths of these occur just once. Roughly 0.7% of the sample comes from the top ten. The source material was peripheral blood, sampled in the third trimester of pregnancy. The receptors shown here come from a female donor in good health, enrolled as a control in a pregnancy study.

The CDR3, as DNA: TGCGCCAGCAGCCAACGGACAGGCAATCAGCCCCAGCATTTT. Translated: CASSQRTGNQPQHF. The chain links TRBV4-1 to TRBJ1-5, with D possibly being TRBD1 (6 bases). Trimming took off 2 bases at V and 2 bases at J, with 7 bases between the two ends. Germline values: CDR1 MGHRA, CDR2 YSYEKL. This CDR3 is 14 amino acids long.

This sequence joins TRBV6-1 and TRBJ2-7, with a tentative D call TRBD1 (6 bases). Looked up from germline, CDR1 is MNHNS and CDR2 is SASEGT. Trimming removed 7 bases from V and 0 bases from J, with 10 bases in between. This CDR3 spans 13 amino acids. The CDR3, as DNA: TGTGCCAGCATCGGGACACTCTCCTACGAGCAGTACTTC. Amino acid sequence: CASIGTLSYEQYF.

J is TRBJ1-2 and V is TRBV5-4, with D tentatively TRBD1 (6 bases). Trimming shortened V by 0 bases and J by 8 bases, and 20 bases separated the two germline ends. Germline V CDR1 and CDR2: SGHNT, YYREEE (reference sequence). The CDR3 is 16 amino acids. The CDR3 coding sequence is TGTGCCAGCAGCTTGGGTAGCAGGACAGAAGGGTGGGGCTACACCTTC. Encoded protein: CASSLGSRTEGWGYTF.

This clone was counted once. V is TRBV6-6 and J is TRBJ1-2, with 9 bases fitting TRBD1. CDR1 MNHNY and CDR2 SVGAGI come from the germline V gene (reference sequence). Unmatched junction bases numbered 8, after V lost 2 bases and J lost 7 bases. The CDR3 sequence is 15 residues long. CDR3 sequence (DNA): TGTGCCAGCAGTTACCAAGGGACAGGGAGGGGTGGCTACACCTTC. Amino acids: CASSYQGTGRGGYTF.

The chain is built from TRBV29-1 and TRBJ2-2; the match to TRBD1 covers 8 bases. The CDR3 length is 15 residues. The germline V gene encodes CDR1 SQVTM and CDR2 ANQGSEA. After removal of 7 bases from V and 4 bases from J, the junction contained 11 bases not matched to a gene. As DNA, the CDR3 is TGCAGCGCGTCAGGGGGCGTAATCACCACCGGGGAGCTGTTTTTT. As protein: CSASGGVITTGELFF.

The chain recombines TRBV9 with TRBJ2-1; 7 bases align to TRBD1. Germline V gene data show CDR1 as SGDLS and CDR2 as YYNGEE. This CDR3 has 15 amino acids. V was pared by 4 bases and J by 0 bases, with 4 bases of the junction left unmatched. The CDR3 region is CASSPGQSSYNEQFF. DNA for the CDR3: TGTGCCAGCAGCCCGGGACAGAGCTCCTACAATGAGCAGTTCTTC.

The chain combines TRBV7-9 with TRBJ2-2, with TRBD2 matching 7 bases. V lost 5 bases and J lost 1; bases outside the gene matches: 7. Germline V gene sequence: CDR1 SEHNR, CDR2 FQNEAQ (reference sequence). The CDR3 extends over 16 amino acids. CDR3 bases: TGTGCCAGCAGCCCCGGTCGCGGGGGGAACACCGGGGAGCTGTTTTTT. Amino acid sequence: CASSPGRGGNTGELFF.

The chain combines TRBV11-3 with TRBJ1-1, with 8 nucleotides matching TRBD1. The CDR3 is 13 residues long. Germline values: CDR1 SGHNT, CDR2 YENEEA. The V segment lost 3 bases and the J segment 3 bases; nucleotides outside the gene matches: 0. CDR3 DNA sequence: TGTGCCAGCAGCTTGGGACAGGACACTGAAGCTTTCTTT. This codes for CASSLGQDTEAFF.

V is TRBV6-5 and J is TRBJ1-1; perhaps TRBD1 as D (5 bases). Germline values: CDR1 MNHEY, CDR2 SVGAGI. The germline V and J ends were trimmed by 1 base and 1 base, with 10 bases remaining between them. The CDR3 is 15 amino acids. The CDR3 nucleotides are TGTGCCAGCAGTTACTTGATAACAGGGAACACTGAAGCTTTCTTT. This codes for CASSYLITGNTEAFF.